This T cell receptor beta chain is from a study of long-term antiretroviral therapy in people with HIV (dated by TCRdb to the early 2020s). Study-level background: The earliest samples were collected roughly a decade before the 2015 WHO recommendation for immediate ART, at a time when ART was usually postponed until CD4 counts fell. Whether ART initiation and durable HIV suppression were associated with changes in peripheral blood TRB repertoire composition and diversity was tested in a retrospective serial study. A total of roughly 180 cryopreserved PBMC samples were contributed to the cohort by 30 adults with confirmed HIV infection, with samples collected serially over a mean of approximately six years (range 1-12). Among the 25 to 35 participants with HIV, fewer than twelve were female. No cross-contamination during QIAcube processing was shown when test extractions of a monoclonal T-cell line were performed alongside about 30 polyclonal samples. The paper as a whole reports these results and caveats: Inferences about post-ART repertoire changes are limited because no data were available on ART adherence, viral resistance or therapy changes. At every time point, the repertoire was dominated by expanded TRB clones first identified before ART initiation, although this dominance fluctuated and, in many PLHIV, declined after ART. Compared with controls, HIV repertoires had narrower CDR3 length ranges, and the network structure pointed to an antigen-experienced repertoire that shifted only slightly toward naive after ART. Samples dated from the mid-2000s to the late 2010s, and the ART regimens used may be less effective than current ones. Because PBMC availability was limited, only the TCR beta chain was sequenced, with no alpha chain pairing. Unsorted PBMC were profiled instead of sorted CD4+ and CD8+ T cells because pre-ART samples had limited cell numbers. A significant increase in TRB diversity was found to be associated with ART initiation, although TRB diversity was observed to remain significantly below that of transplant donor controls even after long-term ART.

CDR1 and CDR2 (SGHDT, YYEEEE) derive from the germline V gene. Here V drops 2 bases and J drops 5 bases, and the junction holds 5 bases not matched to any gene. Counted from cysteine to phenylalanine, this CDR3 has 14 amino acids. Only CDR3 DNA remains: 42 bases, in frame from the first base. The immunoSEQ hsTCRB v3.0 assay was used at survey level resolution to sequence the TRB variable region. A depth of roughly 35,000-55,000 T-cell genomes per sample was targeted for TRB sequencing. An Illumina MiSeq with a v3 150-cycle kit was used to sequence the pooled TRB libraries. For the original study's pipeline: Repertoire analysis was performed in R inside a reproducible Nextflow workflow that covered QC, data transformation and analysis. LymphoSeq2, an R package for exploring AIRR-Seq data, was used to implement custom analyses. Four samples that produced fewer than 5000 total TRB sequences were removed, so 180 or so HIV repertoires were analyzed. Of the approximately 190 retained HIV repertoires, approximately 57 were collected before and approximately 130 after ART initiation. Repertoires were downsampled to 5000 TRB nucleotide sequences, with summary statistics averaged over 100 downsampling iterations. Only TRB sequences with CDR3 regions of at least seven amino acids were retained for analysis. A Shannon entropy-derived clonality score and the Gini coefficient were used to measure diversity. Repertoire networks linked the top 5000 CDR3 amino acid sequences whenever two sequences differed by an edit distance of one. For TRB CDR3 amino acid sequences, antigen specificity groups and MHC restriction were predicted with GLIPH2. To flag known associations with CMV, EBV, HIV or tissue antigens, CDR3 amino acid sequences were compared against VDJdb and McPAS-TCR. Pre-ART, post-ART and control groups were compared with Wilcoxon signed-rank tests and Holm-Bonferroni correction. TCRdb's version of the immuneACCESS table is confined to in-frame rearrangements and falls short of the full clone set. An unresolved V gene accounts for under half of the shortfall where checked; the remainder is of unknown origin. That table supplies the V and J calls and clone size; D and trimming were determined from the DNA. Here the sample has approximately 18,000 clones; 80% to 95% occur a single time. The top ten clonotypes cover approximately 13% of the sample.

To be included, a participant needed at least one PBMC sample from before ART initiation plus at least two post-ART samples. All participants with HIV were treated in the United States of America. Before DNA extraction, cryopreserved samples of roughly 1-10 million PBMC were thawed and washed. At the time of the earliest PBMC sample, participants with HIV were aged between roughly 23 and 60 years. PBMC samples from each participant spanned 1-4 timepoints before ART initiation and 2-8 timepoints after ART initiation, with a median of 7 samples. Serial HIV viral load, CD4+ T-cell count, ART history and demographic data were obtained for every participant. Using a Qiagen kit on a QIAcube, genomic DNA was extracted from unsorted PBMC, with samples processed in batches of 12. This clone was found once. Its recognized antigen is unknown. No base-level quality is on record; no much larger clone is a single base apart.

The sequence derives from a woman aged 40 to 50 with HIV. Rearrangement joined TRBV5-6 to TRBJ2-7; TRBD1 fits 9 bases in the junction. Sequenced material: unsorted PBMCs, taken 0.6 years after starting antiretroviral therapy. The base sequence is TGTGCCAGCAGCTTCCTGGACAGGGGAAACGAGCAGTACTTC. This codes for CASSFLDRGNEQYF.